These 16 T cell receptor beta chains share one sample of origin, sequenced in a study of T cells in Graves' hyperthyroidism and ophthalmopathy. RNA transcripts provided the source from which TCR beta CDR3 regions were amplified. RT-PCR in the first round (using the HTBI primer set) targeted the TCR CDR3. Each CDR3 protein is one row after TCRdb ran MiXCR on the multiplex PCR reads. Here the sample spans 550,000 to 800,000 distinct CDR3 sequences, 16% being singletons. The material sequenced was blood. These receptors came from a man between 18 and 35 years old with Graves' hyperthyroidism.

The sample holds one count of this clonotype. The chain is built from TRBV11-2 and TRBJ2-1; TRBD2 aligns across 7 bases. This CDR3 has 15 residues. In germline, CDR1 is SGHAT, CDR2 FQNNGV. Trimming took 5 bases from V and 2 from J; bases not matched to a gene: 6. The CDR3 here is CASSRSGKTYNEQFF. In nucleotides, the CDR3 is TGTGCCAGCAGCCGGAGCGGGAAAACCTACAATGAGCAGTTCTTC.

This clonotype was seen ten or more times. The chain combines TRBV12-3 or TRBV12-4 with TRBJ2-3; D is perhaps TRBD1 (7 bases). V was trimmed by 3 bases and J by 4 bases, leaving 14 bases between them. CDR3 size: 15 residues. Here the CDR3 reads CASSFLDREADTQYF. The CDR3 DNA sequence: TGTGCCAGCAGTTTCCTCGACAGGGAGGCAGATACGCAGTATTTT.

The rearrangement links TRBV7-9 to TRBJ2-3; D possibly corresponds to TRBD1 (6 bases). V shed 8 bases and J shed 6 bases, with 18 bases lying between them. The CDR3 is 14 amino acids. Germline CDR1 and CDR2: SEHNR and FQNEAQ (reference sequence). The CDR3 DNA reads as TGTGCCAGCGATGGGACACCAGTAGGCGATACGCAGTATTTT. As protein: CASDGTPVGDTQYF.

The chain recombines TRBV5-4 with TRBJ2-3; the D gene could be TRBD1 or TRBD2 (6 bases each). The germline CDR1 and CDR2 sequences are SGHNT and YYREEE (reference sequence). The CDR3 is made up of 15 amino acids. V lost 2 bases to trimming and J lost 2 bases, with 12 bases between them. This chain's CDR3 is CASSLGGRATDTQYF. In DNA form, the CDR3 reads TGTGCCAGCAGCTTAGGGGGGCGGGCCACAGATACGCAGTATTTT. Drawing the rest from reference TRBV5-4 and TRBJ2-3, the complete variable domain is ETGVTQSPTHLIKTRGQQVTLRCSSQSGHNTVSWYQQALGQGPQFIFQYYREEENGRGNFPPRFSGLQFPNYSSELNVNALELDDSALYLCASSLGGRATDTQYFGPGTRLTVL.

The sample holds many counts of this clonotype. The V call is TRBV12-3 or TRBV12-4, the J call TRBJ2-1; D remains unclear. The length of the CDR3 is 13 residues. V was trimmed by 3 bases and J by 5 bases, leaving 8 bases between them. For the CDR3, the DNA is TGTGCCAGCAGTTTTGGCTTGCACAATGAGCAGTTCTTC. This translates into CASSFGLHNEQFF.

V gene TRBV14 combines with J gene TRBJ1-2; D gene unclear. Germline CDR1 is SGHDN and CDR2 is FVKESK. Trimming removed 4 bases at V and 13 bases at J, with 22 bases between. The CDR3 sequence is 14 residues long. DNA of the CDR3: TGTGCCAGCAGCCCCTTGGGGAGCCTCTATGACTGCACCTTC. This encodes CASSPLGSLYDCTF.

This clonotype was picked up a small number of times. V is TRBV12-3 or TRBV12-4 and J is TRBJ2-5; 8 bases are shared with TRBD2. J lost 4 bases, V lost 10 bases, and 11 bases had no gene match. The CDR3 consists of 14 residues. CDR3 in DNA: TGTGCCATAAGTTTAGCGGGAACCCTAGAGACCCAGTACTTC. This encodes CAISLAGTLETQYF.

This clonotype has at least ten counts. V is TRBV27 and J is TRBJ2-7; D is undetermined. Germline CDR1 and CDR2: MNHEY and SMNVEV (reference sequence). The CDR3 runs 12 residues. Trimming shortened V by 7 bases and J by 7 bases, and 14 bases separated the two germline ends. CDR3 coding DNA: TGTGCCAGCAAGAAGTCCGCGGAGGAGCAGTACTTC. Translated, it gives CASKKSAEEQYF.

At least ten counts were recorded for this clonotype. The CDR3 DNA follows: TGTGCCACCAGCGGCGCTAGCGCACCCAACACAGATACGCAGTATTTT. Its translation: CATSGASAPNTDTQYF. V usage is TRBV15 and J usage is TRBJ2-3; possibly TRBD2 for D (6 bases). The CDR3 is 16 amino acids. V was cut by 5 bases and J by 2 bases, with 17 bases left in between. In germline, CDR1 is LNHNV, CDR2 YYDKDF (reference sequence).

This clonotype was detected many times. J is TRBJ2-3 and V is TRBV20-1; D is perhaps TRBD2 (6 bases). The CDR3 covers 20 residues. Trimming cost V 3 bases and J 0 bases, with 28 bases left between them. The germline V gene has CDR1 DFQATT and CDR2 SNEGSKA (reference sequence). CDR3 sequence reads: CSASPPPGTHTVTSTDTQYF. The CDR3 DNA reads as TGCAGTGCTAGTCCGCCCCCCGGGACTCATACTGTAACTAGCACAGATACGCAGTATTTT.

The V call is TRBV11-2, the J call TRBJ1-5; 10 bases are a match to TRBD1. The J call is in doubt because the DNA end fits TRBJ2-3 better. Germline CDR1 and CDR2: SGHAT and FQNNGV. The CDR3 runs 14 residues. The CDR3 region has the DNA TGTGCCAGCAGCGGGACAGGGGTCAATCAGCCCCAGTATTTT. This gives the protein CASSGTGVNQPQYF.

This chain uses TRBV30 with TRBJ2-3; D is ambiguous. Germline-derived CDR1 and CDR2 are GTSNPN and SVGIG (reference sequence). The CDR3 loop spans 13 amino acids. V was cut by 0 bases and J by 2 bases, with 6 bases left in between. The CDR3 DNA sequence: TGTGCCTGGAGTGTTTCATCCACAGATACGCAGTATTTT. Translation: CAWSVSSTDTQYF.

This clonotype was observed a single time. The chain recombines TRBV11-2 with TRBJ2-2; D is unclear. Germline V gene data show CDR1 as SGHAT and CDR2 as FQNNGV. The CDR3 is 13 residues long. V was clipped by 2 bases and J by 7 bases, with 8 bases between them. This chain's CDR3 is CASSLKSVGELFF. The DNA for the CDR3 is TGTGCCAGCAGCTTAAAATCTGTCGGGGAGCTGTTTTTT.

This clonotype was observed many times. The gene calls are TRBV6-1 and TRBJ1-5, with 7 bases lining up with TRBD1. CDR1 is MNHNS and CDR2 is SASEGT in the germline V gene. The ends lost 7 bases at V and 4 bases at J; junction bases unmatched: 7. The CDR3 has 14 amino acids. The CDR3 sequence: CASTDRTLNQPQHF. The CDR3 DNA reads as TGTGCCAGCACGGACAGGACCCTGAATCAGCCCCAGCATTTT.

This clonotype was detected many times. The chain couples TRBV11-2 to TRBJ2-3; 12 bases are shared with TRBD2. Trimming removed 4 bases from V and 4 bases from J; junction bases left unmatched: 6. The CDR3 has 16 residues. Germline V gives CDR1 SGHAT, CDR2 FQNNGV. The CDR3 DNA reads TGTGCCAGCAGCTCTAGGACTAGCGGGATTGCAGATACGCAGTATTTT. Protein: CASSSRTSGIADTQYF.

This clonotype was seen more than once but under ten times. A clone one base away is much larger, so this may be a read error. The chain is built from TRBV3-1 and TRBJ2-7; no reliable D call. Trimming cost V 4 bases and J 5 bases, with 9 bases left between them. The CDR3 has 12 residues. CDR1 is LGHDT and CDR2 is YNNKEL in the germline V gene (reference sequence). As DNA, the CDR3 is TGTGCCAGCAGCCTCTTTCTTCACGAGCAGTACTTC. Residues: CASSLFLHEQYF.